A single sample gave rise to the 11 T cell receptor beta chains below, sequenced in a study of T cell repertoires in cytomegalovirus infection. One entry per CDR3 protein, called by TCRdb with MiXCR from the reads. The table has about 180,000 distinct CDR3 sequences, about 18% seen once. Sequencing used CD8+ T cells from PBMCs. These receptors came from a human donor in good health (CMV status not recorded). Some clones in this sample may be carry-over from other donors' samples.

Written as DNA, the CDR3 is TGCGCCAGCAGCCAAGATACGGGGGAAAGCAATCAGCCCCAGCATTTT. Its protein product is CASSQDTGESNQPQHF. The chain employs TRBV4-1 and TRBJ1-5, with D perhaps TRBD1 (5 bases). This CDR3 is 16 amino acids long. The germline V gene encodes CDR1 MGHRA and CDR2 YSYEKL. Trimming shortened V by 0 bases and J by 1 base, and 10 bases separated the two germline ends.

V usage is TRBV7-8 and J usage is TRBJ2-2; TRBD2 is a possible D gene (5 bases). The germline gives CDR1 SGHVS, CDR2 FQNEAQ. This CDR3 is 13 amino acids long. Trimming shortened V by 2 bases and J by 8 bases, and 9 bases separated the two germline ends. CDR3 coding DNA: TGTGCCAGCAGCTTACTAGCATCAGGGGAGCTGTTTTTT. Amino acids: CASSLLASGELFF. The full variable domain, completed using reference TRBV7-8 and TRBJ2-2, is GAGVSQSPRYKVAKRGQDVALRCDPISGHVSLFWYQQALGQGPEFLTYFQNEAQLDKSGLPSDRFFAERPEGSVSTLKIQRTQQEDSAVYLCASSLLASGELFFGEGSRLTVL.

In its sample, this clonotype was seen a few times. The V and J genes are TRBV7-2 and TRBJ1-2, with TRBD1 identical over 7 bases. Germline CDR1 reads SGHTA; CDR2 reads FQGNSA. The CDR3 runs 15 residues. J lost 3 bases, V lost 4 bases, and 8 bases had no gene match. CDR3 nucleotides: TGTGCCAGCAGCTCCTATAACACAGGGGACTATGGCTACACCTTC. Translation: CASSSYNTGDYGYTF.

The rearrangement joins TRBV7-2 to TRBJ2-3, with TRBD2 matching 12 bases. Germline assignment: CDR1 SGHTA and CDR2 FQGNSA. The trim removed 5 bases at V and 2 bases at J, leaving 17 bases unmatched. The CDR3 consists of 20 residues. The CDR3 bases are TGTGCCAGCAGCCCCCGAAGCGGGCTAGCGGGGGGGCCTATCACAGATACGCAGTATTTT. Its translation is CASSPRSGLAGGPITDTQYF.

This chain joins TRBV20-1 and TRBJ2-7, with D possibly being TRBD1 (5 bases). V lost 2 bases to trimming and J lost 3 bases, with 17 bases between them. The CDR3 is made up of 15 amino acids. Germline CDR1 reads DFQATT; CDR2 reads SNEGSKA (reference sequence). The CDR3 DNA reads TGCAGTGCTAGATTCGGACAAAAGGCCCTCTACGAGCAGTACTTC. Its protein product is CSARFGQKALYEQYF.

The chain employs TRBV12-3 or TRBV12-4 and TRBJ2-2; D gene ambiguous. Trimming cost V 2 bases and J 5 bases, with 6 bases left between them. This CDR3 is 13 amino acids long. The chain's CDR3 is CASSLWITGELFF. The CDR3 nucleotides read TGTGCCAGCAGTTTATGGATAACCGGGGAGCTGTTTTTT.

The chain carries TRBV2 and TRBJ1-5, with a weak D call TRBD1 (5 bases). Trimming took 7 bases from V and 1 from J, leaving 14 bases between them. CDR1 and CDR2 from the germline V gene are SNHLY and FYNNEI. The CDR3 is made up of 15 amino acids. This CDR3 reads CASTRTGLSNQPQHF. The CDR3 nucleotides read TGTGCCAGCACGAGAACGGGGCTAAGCAATCAGCCCCAGCATTTT.

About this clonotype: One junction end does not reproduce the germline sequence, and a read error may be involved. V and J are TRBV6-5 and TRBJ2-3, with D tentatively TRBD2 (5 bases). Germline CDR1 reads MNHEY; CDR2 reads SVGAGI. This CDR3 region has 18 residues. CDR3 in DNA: TGTGTCAGCAGTCTACCTCCAGTCGGGGATTCCGGAACAGATACGCAGTATTTT. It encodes CVSSLPPVGDSGTDTQYF.

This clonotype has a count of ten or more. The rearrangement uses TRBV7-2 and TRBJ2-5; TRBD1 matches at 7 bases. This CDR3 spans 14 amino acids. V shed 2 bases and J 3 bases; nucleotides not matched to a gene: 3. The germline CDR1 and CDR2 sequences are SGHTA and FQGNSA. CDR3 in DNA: TGTGCCAGCAGCTTAAACGGACAGGAAGAGACCCAGTACTTC. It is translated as CASSLNGQEETQYF.

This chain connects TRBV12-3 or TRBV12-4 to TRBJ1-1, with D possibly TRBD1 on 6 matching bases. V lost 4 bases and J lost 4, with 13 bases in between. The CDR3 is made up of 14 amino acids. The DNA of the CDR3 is TGTGCCAGCAGTTCCTACAGGGAAAGCACTGAAGCTTTCTTT. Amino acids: CASSSYRESTEAFF.

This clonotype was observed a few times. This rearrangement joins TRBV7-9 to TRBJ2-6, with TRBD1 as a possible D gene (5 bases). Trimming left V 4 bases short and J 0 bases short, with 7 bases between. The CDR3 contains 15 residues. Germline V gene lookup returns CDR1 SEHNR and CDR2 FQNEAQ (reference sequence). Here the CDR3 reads CASSSRVSGANVLTF. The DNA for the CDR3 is TGTGCCAGCAGCTCCAGGGTCTCTGGGGCCAACGTCCTGACTTTC.